This TCR beta chain was sequenced during a study of radiotherapy plus CTLA-4 blockade in lung cancer. Study-level information: The study recorded objective responses in about 20% of patients and disease control in about 31%.

TCRdb keeps only in-frame clones here, not all; method: immunoSEQ multiplex PCR. Among more than 90,000 clones listed, approximately 84% were seen once. This CDR3 has 15 residues. The trim removed 4 bases at V and 7 bases at J, leaving 6 bases unmatched. Germline-derived CDR1 and CDR2 are SGHTA and FQGNSA. J is TRBJ1-4 and V is TRBV7-2, with 10 bases lining up with TRBD1. This sequence originates from a human donor with non-small cell lung cancer who had a partial response to radiotherapy plus ipilimumab. The sample was peripheral blood, taken from a patient treated with radiotherapy plus ipilimumab. DNA for the CDR3: TGTGCCAGCAGCTCAGACAGGGGGCCCCGTGAAAAACTGTTTTTT. It translates to CASSSDRGPREKLFF.